This T cell receptor (beta chain) was sequenced in a study of T cells in Graves' hyperthyroidism and ophthalmopathy. Looking at the study overall: Initial diagnosis, before any treatment, was when peripheral blood was collected.

Notes on the study in general: The blood repertoire included most of the expanded thyroid clonotypes above 0.001.

The investigators amplified TCR beta CDR3 regions from RNA transcripts. HTBI primers were used for first-round RT-PCR of the TCR CDR3. In TCRdb, the multiplex PCR reads were re-called with MiXCR into one record per CDR3 protein. This sample carries 560,000 or so distinct CDR3 sequences, 15% to 20% of them seen once, and the ten largest clones take roughly 50%. Germline trimming cut 0 bases from V and 0 bases from J; bases unmatched to any gene: 5. This CDR3 is built from 15 residues. CDR1 DFQATT and CDR2 SNEGSKA come from the germline V gene (reference sequence). Diagnosis rested on symptoms, serum thyroxine and TRAb, thyroid ultrasound, and orbital computed tomography. The PBMCs had their origin in 10 ml of fresh peripheral blood. In regard to this clonotype: Antigen specificity is unknown.

Input material: blood. V usage is TRBV20-1 and J usage is TRBJ2-7; TRBD2 agrees at 7 bases. This TCR was recovered from a man in his forties or fifties with Graves' ophthalmopathy. The DNA of the CDR3 is TGCAGTGCTAGAGAGATTTCTAGCGGCTCCTACGAGCAGTACTTC. Protein sequence: CSAREISSGSYEQYF.